The clone carrying this TCR beta chain was seen many times. Its antigen is unknown. TCRdb analysed the PCR reads with MiXCR anew, one entry per CDR3 protein. The table lists tens of thousands of distinct CDR3 sequences, 15% to 20% of them singletons, with over 1.1% in the top ten. The data originate from a study of molecular identifiers for immune sequencing clone quantification. About the research overall: Across replicate runs, RNA obtained from around 18,000 or 91,000 naive CD8 cells was divided into five, with four undergoing sequencing.

General study points: Identical TCR molecules can share a barcode, and this sharing could underestimate highly expanded clone sizes.

The CDR3 runs to 15 residues. The germline gives CDR1 MGHRA, CDR2 YSYEKL. With 4 bases removed from V and 0 bases from J, the gap between germline ends came to 13 bases. The clonotype comes from a human donor in good health. Some libraries in this study had Jurkat cell RNA spiked in. The genes are TRBV4-1 and TRBJ2-7; D might be TRBD1 (6 bases). Source material: naive CD8+ T cells from blood, with Jurkat cell RNA spiked in. Subset here: FACS-sorted CD8+CD4-CCR7+CD45RA+ naive T cells. The CDR3 loop reads CASSLIQGSSYEQYF. CDR3 in DNA: TGCGCCAGCAGCCTAATTCAGGGGAGCTCCTACGAGCAGTACTTC.